The 9 T cell receptor beta chains reported below all come from one sample, sequenced in a study of blood T cell repertoires in COVID-19. The repertoire was sequenced with immunoSEQ multiplex PCR; TCRdb's copy has only in-frame clones and lacks some. The sample lists fewer than 85,000 clones; over 75% were seen once. The material sequenced was peripheral blood. Source of these receptors: a human donor in a cohort sampled during active COVID-19.

The count of this clone is one. The V gene is TRBV29-1, the J gene TRBJ2-2, with 12 bases that match TRBD2. This CDR3 contains 20 residues. CDR1 is SQVTM, CDR2 ANQGSEA, per germline. The V and J ends lost 0 bases and 3 bases, in that order; junction bases with no gene match: 14. CDR3 nucleotide sequence: TGCAGCGTTGAAGAACCCCTTGGAACTAGCGGGAGGTTACACACCGGGGAGCTGTTTTTT. Protein product: CSVEEPLGTSGRLHTGELFF.

The chain joins TRBV7-8 to TRBJ2-6, with D perhaps matching TRBD2 (5 bases). The CDR3 length is 18 residues. Germline CDR1 SGHVS, CDR2 FQNEAQ. V lost 7 bases and J 0 bases, leaving 19 bases between the germline ends. The CDR3 DNA follows: TGTGCCAGCACCCTTTTCTCCGAGGGCAACTCTGGGGCCAACGTCCTGACTTTC. It yields the protein CASTLFSEGNSGANVLTF.

This chain uses TRBV5-1 with TRBJ2-2; the D is unclear. The CDR3 covers 15 residues. CDR1 SGHRS and CDR2 YFSETQ come from the germline V gene. Trimming pared 1 base from V and 0 bases from J, leaving 7 bases between. The CDR3 bases are TGCGCCAGCAGCTTGCTACCATCGAACACCGGGGAGCTGTTTTTT. Translated: CASSLLPSNTGELFF.

This clone was seen once. Other DNA sequences of this sample code for an identical CDR3. The chain couples TRBV28 to TRBJ1-5; D is ambiguous. Germline CDR1 reads MDHEN; CDR2 reads SYDVKM. V lost 1 base and J lost 1, with 5 bases in between. The CDR3 totals 14 residues. CDR3 amino acids: CASSLSGSNQPQHF. Written as DNA, the CDR3 is TGTGCCAGCAGTTTATCCGGGAGCAATCAGCCCCAGCATTTT. Complete variable domain (other parts from reference TRBV28 and TRBJ1-5): DVKVTQSSRYLVKRTGEKVFLECVQDMDHENMFWYRQDPGLGLRLIYFSYDVKMKEKGDIPEGYSVSREKKERFSLILESASTNQTSMYLCASSLSGSNQPQHFGDGTRLSIL.

This sequence joins TRBV7-2 and TRBJ2-7; D possibly corresponds to TRBD1 (7 bases). This CDR3 comprises 15 residues. Germline CDR1 SGHTA, CDR2 FQGNSA. V gave up 5 bases and J gave up 2 bases, with 16 bases separating them. CDR3 amino acids: CASSARGTATYEQYF. The CDR3 DNA follows: TGTGCCAGCAGCGCCCGGGGGACAGCGACCTACGAGCAGTACTTC.

V gene TRBV6-5 combines with J gene TRBJ2-1; no reliable D call. The CDR3 loop spans 15 amino acids. Trimming took 0 bases from V and 2 from J, leaving 8 bases between them. Germline CDR1 is MNHEY and CDR2 is SVGAGI. The CDR3 region has the DNA TGTGCCAGCAGTTACTCAGGCGACACCTACAATGAGCAGTTCTTC. This gives the protein CASSYSGDTYNEQFF.

The chain is built from TRBV5-1 and TRBJ1-4, with D possibly TRBD1 on 5 matching bases. CDR1 SGHRS and CDR2 YFSETQ come from the germline V gene. There are 18 residues in the CDR3. The ends were cut back, 0 bases at V and 0 bases at J, with 15 bases in the middle. The CDR3 region is CASSLGGRSTATNEKLFF. In DNA form, the CDR3 reads TGCGCCAGCAGCTTGGGGGGCCGTTCGACAGCAACTAATGAAAAACTGTTTTTT. Drawing the rest from reference TRBV5-1 and TRBJ1-4, the complete variable domain is KAGVTQTPRYLIKTRGQQVTLSCSPISGHRSVSWYQQTPGQGLQFLFEYFSETQRNKGNFPGRFSGRQFSNSRSEMNVSTLELGDSALYLCASSLGGRSTATNEKLFFGSGTQLSVL.

The gene calls are TRBV4-3 and TRBJ1-4, with 7 bases identical to TRBD1. V gave up 3 bases and J gave up 10 bases; unmatched junction bases: 11. The CDR3 runs to 15 residues. The germline CDR1 and CDR2 sequences are LGHNA and YSLEER. CDR3 nucleotide sequence: TGCGCCAGCAGCCAGACAGGGAGACTTCAGGGAAAACTGTTTTTT. It encodes CASSQTGRLQGKLFF.

The chain uses TRBV6-6 and TRBJ1-5; D ambiguous. The CDR3 length is 14 residues. Trimming removed 8 bases at V and 6 bases at J, with 17 bases between. Germline V CDR1 and CDR2: MNHNY, SVGAGI (reference sequence). The CDR3 DNA is TGTGCCAGCGGAACGGAGGGATCCAGTCAGCCCCAGCATTTT. This translates into CASGTEGSSQPQHF.